A single sample gave rise to the 17 T cell receptor beta chains below, sequenced in a study of cytomegalovirus exposure and HLA in healthy donors. A multiplex PCR was run with 60 Vbeta primers and 13 Jbeta primers. Libraries were prepared by immunoSEQ multiplex PCR; TCRdb keeps only in-frame clonotypes and omits some of them. The sample has tens of thousands of clones, roughly 67% seen once. Sequencing was performed on PBMCs. The source is a woman aged 50 to 65 in good health and CMV-seropositive.

This clone was seen only a few times. The chain uses TRBV6-5 and TRBJ1-1, with TRBD1 as a possible D gene (6 bases). CDR3 length equals 13 residues. V was clipped by 6 bases and J by 4 bases, with 12 bases between them. Germline values: CDR1 MNHEY, CDR2 SVGAGI. The CDR3 nucleotides read TGTGCCAGCAGGAACTCAGGGGCCACTGAAGCTTTCTTT. This gives the protein CASRNSGATEAFF.

Remarks on this clone: A read error may produce the germline difference seen at one junction end. The chain combines TRBV7-9 with TRBJ1-4; TRBD1 matches at 7 bases. The CDR3 is made up of 16 amino acids. CDR1 is SEHNR and CDR2 is FQNEAQ in the germline V gene (reference sequence). CDR3 bases: TGTTCCAGCAGCTTAGCGCTGGGACAGCAGAATGAAAAACTGTTTTTT. This encodes CSSSLALGQQNEKLFF.

The chain recombines TRBV7-8 with TRBJ2-1; D remains unclear. This CDR3 has 13 residues. Germline V CDR1 and CDR2: SGHVS, FQNEAQ. V shed 1 base and J shed 9 bases, with 10 bases lying between them. The CDR3 DNA follows: TGTGCCAGCAGCTTAGTCTCGTCGAGTGAGCAGTTCTTC. It translates to CASSLVSSSEQFF.

The chain uses TRBV9 and TRBJ1-4, with 7 bases fitting TRBD1. From germline, CDR1 is SGDLS and CDR2 YYNGEE. The J segment lost 3 bases and the V segment lost 3 bases, leaving 2 bases of the junction unmatched. CDR3 length: 14 residues. The CDR3 DNA is TGTGCCAGCAGCGGGCAGGGGGCTAATGAAAAACTGTTTTTT. It yields the protein CASSGQGANEKLFF.

The chain employs TRBV30 and TRBJ2-3; 10 bases line up with TRBD2. The CDR3 consists of 13 residues. V lost 4 bases, J lost 6 bases, and 4 bases stayed unmatched. The germline CDR1 and CDR2 sequences are GTSNPN and SVGIG (reference sequence). The CDR3: CAWTSGGRDTQYF. CDR3 in DNA: TGTGCCTGGACTAGCGGGGGAAGGGATACGCAGTATTTT.

Only a few counts were recorded for this clone. The chain recombines TRBV7-2 with TRBJ2-5; weak D call: TRBD2 (5 bases). The germline V and J ends were trimmed by 7 bases and 5 bases, with 11 bases remaining between them. This CDR3 comprises 12 residues. Per the germline V gene, CDR1 is SGHTA and CDR2 is FQGNSA. The chain's CDR3 is CASTYDYETQYF. The DNA for the CDR3 is TGTGCCAGCACATATGACTATGAGACCCAGTACTTC.

The chain links TRBV5-6 to TRBJ1-1; TRBD1 matches at 7 bases. V trimming: 1 base; J trimming: 4 bases; junction bases outside the gene matches: 7. CDR3 length: 15 residues. Per the germline V gene, CDR1 is SGHDT and CDR2 is YYEEEE. The CDR3, as DNA: TGTGCCAGCAGCTTGTTAGGGGGCGGTGGCACTGAAGCTTTCTTT. This codes for CASSLLGGGGTEAFF.

The chain recombines TRBV5-8 with TRBJ1-1, with D possibly being TRBD1 (5 bases). Germline loops: CDR1 SGHTS, CDR2 YDEGEE. The CDR3 runs to 13 residues. V was shortened by 8 bases and J by 3 bases, with 14 bases between the two germline ends. DNA of the CDR3: TGTGCCAGTCGCAGGGTACGAGACACTGAAGCTTTCTTT. This gives the protein CASRRVRDTEAFF.

The chain carries TRBV7-2 and TRBJ2-2, with a possible D match to TRBD2 (6 bases). Trimming left V 4 bases short and J 2 bases short, with 8 bases between. Germline CDR1 reads SGHTA; CDR2 reads FQGNSA. The CDR3 runs to 14 residues. The CDR3 DNA is TGTGCCAGCAGCTGGGACTTTAACACCGGGGAGCTGTTTTTT. Amino acid sequence: CASSWDFNTGELFF.

J is TRBJ1-2 and V is TRBV9; 7 nucleotides align to TRBD1. The V segment lost 7 bases and the J segment 4 bases; nucleotides outside the gene matches: 10. This CDR3 comprises 14 residues. Per the germline V gene, CDR1 is SGDLS and CDR2 is YYNGEE. In DNA, the CDR3 is TGTGCCAGCGGTATAGGGGGCGCCTCCTATGGCTACACCTTC. Translating gives CASGIGGASYGYTF.

The chain combines TRBV29-1 with TRBJ2-7; TRBD2 is a possible D gene (5 bases). Germline V gene data show CDR1 as SQVTM and CDR2 as ANQGSEA. The CDR3 runs to 13 residues. V dropped 5 bases and J dropped 2 bases, with 13 bases sitting between them. CDR3 in amino acids: CSVHLTGTYEQYF. The CDR3 nucleotides read TGCAGCGTTCATTTGACGGGAACCTACGAGCAGTACTTC.

This chain joins TRBV30 and TRBJ1-1, with unresolved D. With 2 bases removed from V and 0 bases from J, the gap between germline ends came to 10 bases. The germline V gene has CDR1 GTSNPN and CDR2 SVGIG (reference sequence). The CDR3 extends over 14 amino acids. The CDR3 loop is CAWSTLTVNTEAFF. CDR3 nucleotide sequence: TGTGCCTGGAGTACGTTAACAGTGAACACTGAAGCTTTCTTT.

The rearrangement joins TRBV7-8 to TRBJ1-1; no reliable D call. Germline values: CDR1 SGHVS, CDR2 FQNEAQ. V was trimmed by 11 bases and J by 3 bases, leaving 13 bases between them. The CDR3 spans 12 residues. As DNA, the CDR3 is TGTGCCGTAGGACGAGCGGACACTGAAGCTTTCTTT. Translation: CAVGRADTEAFF.

The gene calls are TRBV19 and TRBJ1-1; 9 bases line up with TRBD1. V trimming: 4 bases; J trimming: 0 bases; junction bases outside the gene matches: 9. Germline V gene lookup returns CDR1 LNHDA and CDR2 SQIVND (reference sequence). This CDR3 is built from 17 residues. CDR3 sequence: CASSTLLQGALNTEAFF. CDR3 DNA sequence: TGTGCCAGTAGTACGTTATTACAGGGGGCCCTGAACACTGAAGCTTTCTTT.

The chain combines TRBV28 with TRBJ2-3, with a weak D call TRBD2 (7 bases). Trimming removed 6 bases from V and 4 bases from J, with 23 bases in between. Germline assignment: CDR1 MDHEN and CDR2 SYDVKM. The CDR3 extends over 17 amino acids. The CDR3 sequence: CASRPTWGRGNADTQYF. The CDR3 coding sequence is TGTGCCAGCAGACCGACCTGGGGGAGGGGGAACGCAGATACGCAGTATTTT.

This clone was seen a few times. V and J are TRBV4-2 and TRBJ2-1; TRBD1 might be the D (5 bases). Trimming cost V 0 bases and J 8 bases, with 17 bases left between them. Germline CDR1 reads LGHNA; CDR2 reads YNFKEQ. CDR3 length equals 16 residues. CDR3 coding DNA: TGTGCCAGCAGCCAAGAGGGGCTCAAGGGTGGCTATGAGCAGTTCTTC. This translates into CASSQEGLKGGYEQFF.

This clone was seen more than once but under ten times. V and J are TRBV6-6 and TRBJ2-1; 8 bases map to TRBD1. J gave up 3 bases and V 2 bases, and 3 bases lay outside the gene matches. The CDR3 runs to 15 residues. CDR1 is MNHNY, CDR2 SVGAGI, per germline (reference sequence). The CDR3 spells CASSYNRGDYNEQFF. CDR3 nucleotides: TGTGCCAGCAGTTACAACAGGGGGGACTACAATGAGCAGTTCTTC.